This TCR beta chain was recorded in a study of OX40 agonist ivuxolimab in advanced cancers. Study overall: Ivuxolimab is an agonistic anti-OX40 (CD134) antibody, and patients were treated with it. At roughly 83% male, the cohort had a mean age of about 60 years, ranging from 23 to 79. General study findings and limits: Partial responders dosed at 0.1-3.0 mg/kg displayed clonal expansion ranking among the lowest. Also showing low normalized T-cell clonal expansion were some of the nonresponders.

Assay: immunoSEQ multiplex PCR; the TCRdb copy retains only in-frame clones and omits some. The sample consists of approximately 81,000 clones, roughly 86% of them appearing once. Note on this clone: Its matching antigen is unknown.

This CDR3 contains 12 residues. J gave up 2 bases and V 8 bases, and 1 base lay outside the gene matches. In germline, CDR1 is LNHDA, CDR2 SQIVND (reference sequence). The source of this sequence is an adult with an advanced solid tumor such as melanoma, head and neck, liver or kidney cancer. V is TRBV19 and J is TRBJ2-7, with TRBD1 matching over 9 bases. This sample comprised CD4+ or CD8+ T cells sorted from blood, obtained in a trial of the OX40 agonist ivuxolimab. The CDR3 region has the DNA TGTGCCAGTGGGGACAGGGCCTACGAGCAGTACTTC. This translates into CASGDRAYEQYF.